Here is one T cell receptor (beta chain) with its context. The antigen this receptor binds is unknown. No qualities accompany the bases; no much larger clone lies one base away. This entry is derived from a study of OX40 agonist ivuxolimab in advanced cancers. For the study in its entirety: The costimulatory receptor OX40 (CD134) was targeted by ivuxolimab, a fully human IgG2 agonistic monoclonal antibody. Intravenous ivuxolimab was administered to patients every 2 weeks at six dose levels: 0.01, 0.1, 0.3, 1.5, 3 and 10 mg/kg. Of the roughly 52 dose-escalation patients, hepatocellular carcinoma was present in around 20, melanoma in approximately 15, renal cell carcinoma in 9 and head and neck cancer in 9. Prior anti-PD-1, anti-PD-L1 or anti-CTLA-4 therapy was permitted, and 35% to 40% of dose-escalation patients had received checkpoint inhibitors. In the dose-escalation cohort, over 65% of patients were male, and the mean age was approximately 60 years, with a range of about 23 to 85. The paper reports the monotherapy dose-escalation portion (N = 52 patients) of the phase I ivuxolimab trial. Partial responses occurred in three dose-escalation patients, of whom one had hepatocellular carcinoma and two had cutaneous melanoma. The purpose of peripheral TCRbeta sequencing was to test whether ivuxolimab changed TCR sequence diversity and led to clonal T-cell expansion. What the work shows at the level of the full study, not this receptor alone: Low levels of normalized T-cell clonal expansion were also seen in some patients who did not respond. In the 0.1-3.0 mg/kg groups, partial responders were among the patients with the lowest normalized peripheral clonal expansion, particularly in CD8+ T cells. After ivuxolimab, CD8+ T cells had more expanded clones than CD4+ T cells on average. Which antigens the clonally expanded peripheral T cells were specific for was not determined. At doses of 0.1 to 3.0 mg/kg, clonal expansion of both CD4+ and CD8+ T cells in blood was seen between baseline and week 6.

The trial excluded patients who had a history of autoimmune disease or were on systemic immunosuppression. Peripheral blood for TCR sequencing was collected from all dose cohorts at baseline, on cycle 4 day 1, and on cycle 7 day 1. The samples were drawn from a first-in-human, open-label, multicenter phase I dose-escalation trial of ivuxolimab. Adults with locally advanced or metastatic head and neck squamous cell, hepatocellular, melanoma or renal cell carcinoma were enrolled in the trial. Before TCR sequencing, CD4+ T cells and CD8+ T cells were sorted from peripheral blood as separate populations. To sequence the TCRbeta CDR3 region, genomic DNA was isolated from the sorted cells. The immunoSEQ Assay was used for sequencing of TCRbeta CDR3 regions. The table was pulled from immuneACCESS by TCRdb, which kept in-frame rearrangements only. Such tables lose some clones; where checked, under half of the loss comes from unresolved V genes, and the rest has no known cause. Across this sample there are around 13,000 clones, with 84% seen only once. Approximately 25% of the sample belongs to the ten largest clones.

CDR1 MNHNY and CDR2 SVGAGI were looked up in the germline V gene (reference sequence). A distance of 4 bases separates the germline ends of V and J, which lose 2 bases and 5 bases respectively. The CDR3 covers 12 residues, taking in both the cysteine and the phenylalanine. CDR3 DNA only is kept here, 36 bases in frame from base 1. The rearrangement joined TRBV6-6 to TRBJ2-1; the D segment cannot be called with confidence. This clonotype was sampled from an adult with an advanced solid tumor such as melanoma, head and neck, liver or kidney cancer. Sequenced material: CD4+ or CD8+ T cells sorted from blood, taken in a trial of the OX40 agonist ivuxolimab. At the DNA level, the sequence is TGTGCCAGCAGTTACGACGACAATGAGCAGTTCTTC. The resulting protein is CASSYDDNEQFF.